The 32 T cell receptor beta chains below all came from one sample that was sequenced in a study of CD8 T cells in ankylosing spondylitis. Findings and caveats of the study: Made up of under 10 highly homologous variants, a TCR beta motif appeared characteristic of ankylosing spondylitis blood.

No antigen has been identified for these receptors. MiXCR, run by TCRdb on the 5' RACE reads, gives a single entry per CDR3 protein. The table includes about 450,000 distinct CDR3 sequences, 25% to 30% detected once. The sequencing sample was made of blood, either unsorted or a sorted T cell fraction (not recorded which). The receptors here all came from a male donor with ankylosing spondylitis.

This clonotype was observed a few times. The chain employs TRBV12-3 or TRBV12-4 and TRBJ2-3, with D maybe TRBD1 (6 bases). The CDR3 sequence is 13 residues long. V lost 6 bases and J lost 3, with 10 bases in between. DNA of the CDR3: TGTGCCAGCAGACACAGGGAAACAGATACGCAGTATTTT. Residues: CASRHRETDTQYF.

This clonotype turned up a few times. The chain has TRBV20-1 and TRBJ2-7, with 9 bases aligning to TRBD2. V lost 6 bases and J lost 0; bases outside the gene matches: 9. Per germline, CDR1 DFQATT and CDR2 SNEGSKA (reference sequence). The CDR3 is 15 residues long. The DNA of the CDR3 is TGCAGTGCCAATAGCCCGACTAGCGGCTCCTACGAGCAGTACTTC. Amino acids: CSANSPTSGSYEQYF.

The chain uses TRBV7-8 and TRBJ2-1; 7 positions agree with TRBD2. This CDR3 has 15 residues. CDR1 SGHVS and CDR2 FQNEAQ come from the germline V gene. Trimming cost V 4 bases and J 4 bases; bases outside gene matches: 7. CDR3 protein: CASSYTLLAYNEQFF. In DNA form, the CDR3 reads TGTGCCAGCAGCTACACGCTACTAGCGTACAATGAGCAGTTCTTC.

This clonotype was recorded a few times. DNA for the CDR3: TGTGCCAGCAGCCTTCCCGAGGACAGGGGGAACTATGGCTACACCTTC. It yields the protein CASSLPEDRGNYGYTF. The J gene is TRBJ1-2, the V gene TRBV7-9; 10 nucleotides align to TRBD1. This CDR3 spans 16 amino acids. Germline CDR1 is SEHNR and CDR2 is FQNEAQ (reference sequence). Trimming took 5 bases from V and 2 from J; bases not matched to a gene: 8.

The chain joins TRBV6-1 to TRBJ1-1; a possible D gene is TRBD1 (5 bases). Trimming pared 6 bases from V and 5 bases from J, leaving 16 bases between. Per the germline V gene, CDR1 is MNHNS and CDR2 is SASEGT. This CDR3 contains 14 residues. The CDR3 is CASSHRGGQTEAFF. CDR3 sequence (DNA): TGTGCCAGCAGCCACCGGGGGGGTCAAACTGAAGCTTTCTTT.

This clonotype was recorded only once. The chain has TRBV7-2 and TRBJ2-5; 11 bases fit TRBD2. Trimming took 6 bases from V and 2 from J; bases not matched to a gene: 8. CDR3 length equals 16 residues. Germline values: CDR1 SGHTA, CDR2 FQGNSA. CDR3 sequence reads: CASRPNLAGGQETQYF. CDR3 nucleotides: TGTGCCAGCAGACCGAACCTAGCGGGAGGACAAGAGACCCAGTACTTC.

This clonotype occurred a few times. V and J are TRBV3-1 and TRBJ1-1; D is possibly TRBD1 (6 bases). Germline CDR1 reads LGHDT; CDR2 reads YNNKEL (reference sequence). With 8 bases removed from V and 7 bases from J, the gap between germline ends came to 14 bases. The CDR3 sequence is 12 residues long. The CDR3 loop reads CASGNRDFEAFF. CDR3 in DNA: TGTGCCAGCGGAAACAGGGATTTTGAAGCTTTCTTT.

The chain uses TRBV7-2 and TRBJ2-7, with D perhaps matching TRBD2 (5 bases). From germline, CDR1 is SGHTA and CDR2 FQGNSA. CDR3 length: 15 residues. Trimming pared 1 base from V and 3 bases from J, leaving 13 bases between. This CDR3 is CASSLDRGFLYEQYV. The CDR3 DNA reads TGTGCCAGCAGCTTAGATAGAGGGTTCCTCTACGAGCAGTACGTC.

This clonotype came up a few times. V gene TRBV4-2 combines with J gene TRBJ1-2; D possibly corresponds to TRBD1 (5 bases). The CDR3 is 15 amino acids. Trimming took 2 bases from V and 1 from J, leaving 11 bases between them. Germline V lookup: CDR1 LGHNA, CDR2 YNFKEQ. CDR3 nucleotide sequence: TGTGCCAGCAGCCAATTAGGGGTAGTTAACTATGGCTACACCTTC. Translating gives CASSQLGVVNYGYTF.

The chain carries TRBV5-1 and TRBJ1-1; 7 bases are shared with TRBD1. The CDR3 runs 14 residues. Germline V CDR1 and CDR2: SGHRS, YFSETQ. J lost 5 bases, V lost 4 bases, and 8 bases had no gene match. The CDR3 bases are TGCGCCAGCAGCCACGACAGGGTCGGAACTGAAGCTTTCTTT. Protein sequence: CASSHDRVGTEAFF.

The rearrangement joins TRBV5-1 to TRBJ2-1; unclear D gene. The CDR3 runs 15 residues. Germline CDR1 SGHRS, CDR2 YFSETQ. V dropped 0 bases and J dropped 5 bases, with 12 bases sitting between them. This CDR3 reads CASSLAQFNHNEQFF. In nucleotides, the CDR3 is TGCGCCAGCAGCTTGGCACAGTTCAACCACAATGAGCAGTTCTTC.

The genes are TRBV11-2 and TRBJ2-3; the match to TRBD2 covers 9 bases. The V segment lost 10 bases and the J segment 2 bases; nucleotides outside the gene matches: 4. The CDR3 is 13 residues long. Germline CDR1 and CDR2: SGHAT and FQNNGV. CDR3: CATGTSHTDTQYF. In DNA, the CDR3 is TGTGCCACGGGGACTAGCCACACAGATACGCAGTATTTT.

The table lists this clonotype with a count of one. The chain couples TRBV12-3 or TRBV12-4 to TRBJ1-1, with D unclear. V gave up 6 bases and J gave up 5 bases, with 19 bases separating them. The CDR3 sequence is 15 residues long. This CDR3 is CASRAGPPILTEAFF. The DNA of the CDR3 is TGTGCCAGCAGAGCCGGGCCCCCAATTTTGACTGAAGCTTTCTTT.

J is TRBJ1-2 and V is TRBV5-1, with 7 bases lining up with TRBD1. The CDR3 contains 14 residues. Germline CDR1 is SGHRS and CDR2 is YFSETQ. After removal of 3 bases from V and 5 bases from J, the junction contained 7 bases not matched to a gene. CDR3 amino acids: CASSSGDRSYGYTF. The CDR3 DNA reads TGCGCCAGCAGCTCAGGGGACAGATCATATGGCTACACCTTC. Together with reference TRBV5-1 and TRBJ1-2, the CDR3 gives the full variable domain: KAGVTQTPRYLIKTRGQQVTLSCSPISGHRSVSWYQQTPGQGLQFLFEYFSETQRNKGNFPGRFSGRQFSNSRSEMNVSTLELGDSALYLCASSSGDRSYGYTFGSGTRLTVV.

The chain has TRBV5-1 and TRBJ2-2; 15 bases fit TRBD2. V dropped 4 bases and J dropped 7; count of bases not matched to a gene: 2. This CDR3 is built from 15 residues. Germline values: CDR1 SGHRS, CDR2 YFSETQ. CDR3 residues: CASSPGLAGGGELFF. The CDR3 bases are TGCGCCAGCAGCCCGGGACTAGCGGGAGGCGGGGAGCTGTTTTTT.

The rearrangement uses TRBV2 and TRBJ2-7; 12 positions match TRBD1. CDR1 and CDR2 (germline): SNHLY, FYNNEI. Trimming removed 5 bases from V and 7 bases from J; junction bases left unmatched: 6. CDR3 length: 14 residues. The CDR3 DNA reads as TGTGCCAGCAGTCCGGGACAGGGGGCGAGGGAGCAGTACGTC. Its protein product is CASSPGQGAREQYV.

The sample holds many counts of this clonotype. The CDR3: CASSLEGRTDTQYF. CDR3 DNA: TGTGCCAGCAGCTTAGAAGGACGCACAGATACGCAGTATTTT. The chain links TRBV7-9 to TRBJ2-3; D is uncertain. Trimming removed 1 base from V and 1 base from J, with 6 bases in between. This CDR3 contains 14 residues. Germline V gene data show CDR1 as SEHNR and CDR2 as FQNEAQ (reference sequence). Combining the CDR3 with reference TRBV7-9 and TRBJ2-3 gives the whole variable domain DTGVSQNPRHKITKRGQNVTFRCDPISEHNRLYWYRQTLGQGPEFLTYFQNEAQLEKSRLLSDRFSAERPKGSFSTLEIQRTEQGDSAMYLCASSLEGRTDTQYFGPGTRLTVL.

This clonotype was picked up many times. This chain uses TRBV5-1 with TRBJ1-2; D is ambiguous. Germline loops: CDR1 SGHRS, CDR2 YFSETQ. The CDR3 has 13 residues. Trimming cost V 4 bases and J 4 bases, with 11 bases left between them. CDR3 bases: TGCGCCAGCAGCCCGGACGGAATCTATGGCTACACCTTC. Its translation is CASSPDGIYGYTF.

The chain recombines TRBV29-1 with TRBJ1-2; D remains ambiguous. Deletions cut 0 bases from V and 8 bases from J, with 10 bases between. The CDR3 length is 12 residues. The germline CDR1 and CDR2 sequences are SQVTM and ANQGSEA. The CDR3 nucleotides read TGCAGCGTTGAAGAGACGGGCAGGGGCTACACCTTC. It yields the protein CSVEETGRGYTF.

This chain links TRBV12-3 or TRBV12-4 with TRBJ2-1; D remains unclear. This CDR3 is 16 amino acids long. Trimming shortened V by 8 bases and J by 1 base, and 18 bases separated the two germline ends. CDR3 in amino acids: CASSHRLVKSYNEQFF. CDR3 DNA: TGTGCCAGCTCGCACCGCCTGGTTAAGTCCTACAATGAGCAGTTCTTC.

The chain uses TRBV12-3 or TRBV12-4 and TRBJ1-1, with D maybe TRBD1 (5 bases). The V and J ends lost 1 base and 3 bases respectively, with 6 bases between them. The CDR3 has 13 residues. The DNA for the CDR3 is TGTGCCAGCAGTTTAGGGGACGACACTGAAGCTTTCTTT. Residues: CASSLGDDTEAFF.

This clonotype was observed a handful of times. The chain couples TRBV4-1 to TRBJ1-6; TRBD1 agrees at 8 bases. CDR1 and CDR2 (germline): MGHRA, YSYEKL. V trimming: 2 bases; J trimming: 9 bases; junction bases outside the gene matches: 9. The length of the CDR3 is 16 residues. CDR3 amino acids: CASSQTTQGAPSPLHF. CDR3 sequence (DNA): TGCGCCAGCAGCCAAACCACGCAGGGGGCGCCTTCACCCCTCCACTTT.

Many counts were recorded for this clonotype. The chain couples TRBV24-1 to TRBJ1-2; possible D gene TRBD1, 6 bases. CDR1 and CDR2 from the germline V gene are KGHDR and SFDVKD. Trimming pared 4 bases from V and 4 bases from J, leaving 9 bases between. The CDR3 has 13 amino acids. CDR3 DNA sequence: TGTGCCACCAGTGAGGGACAATTCTATGGCTACACCTTC. Translation gives CATSEGQFYGYTF.

This clonotype was detected a few times. The V and J genes are TRBV7-2 and TRBJ1-6; D may be TRBD1 (6 bases). Trimming shortened V by 11 bases and J by 7 bases, and 9 bases separated the two germline ends. The CDR3 runs to 11 residues. Looked up from germline, CDR1 is SGHTA and CDR2 is FQGNSA. In DNA form, the CDR3 reads TGTGCCTCCCAGGGGAATTCACCCCTCCACTTT. It codes for CASQGNSPLHF. Together with reference TRBV7-2 and TRBJ1-6, the CDR3 gives the full variable domain: GAGVSQSPSNKVTEKGKDVELRCDPISGHTALYWYRQSLGQGLEFLIYFQGNSAPDKSGLPSDRFSAERTGGSVSTLTIQRTQQEDSAVYLCASQGNSPLHFGNGTRLTVT.

This sequence joins TRBV7-9 and TRBJ1-2; D is unclear. V shed 2 bases and J shed 8 bases, with 12 bases lying between them. Germline-derived CDR1 and CDR2 are SEHNR and FQNEAQ (reference sequence). This CDR3 region has 13 residues. The CDR3 coding sequence is TGTGCCAGCAGCTTATCTGTCAGCGAAGGCTACACCTTC. Amino acid sequence: CASSLSVSEGYTF.

This clonotype was seen only a few times. The J gene is TRBJ2-3, the V gene TRBV25-1, with 9 positions matching TRBD1. The CDR3 extends over 15 amino acids. The trim removed 3 bases at V and 2 bases at J, leaving 3 bases unmatched. In germline, CDR1 is MGHDK, CDR2 SYGVNS. The CDR3 bases are TGTGCCAGCAGTGAGGGGACAGGGAACACAGATACGCAGTATTTT. Residues: CASSEGTGNTDTQYF.

This clonotype was seen a handful of times. The chain joins TRBV10-3 to TRBJ1-1; D is unclear. This CDR3 region has 12 residues. In germline, CDR1 is ENHRY, CDR2 SYGVKD. The V and J ends lost 8 bases and 0 bases respectively, with 7 bases between them. CDR3 amino acids: CAIRAVNTEAFF. CDR3 nucleotides: TGTGCCATCCGCGCGGTGAACACTGAAGCTTTCTTT.

There are a few counts of this clonotype. J is TRBJ1-5 and V is TRBV19, with 7 bases lining up with TRBD1. The CDR3 is made up of 15 amino acids. Germline CDR1 reads LNHDA; CDR2 reads SQIVND (reference sequence). V was pared by 7 bases and J by 2 bases, with 8 bases of the junction left unmatched. CDR3 protein: CASIPTGSGNQPQHF. The CDR3, as DNA: TGTGCCAGTATTCCGACAGGGTCCGGCAATCAGCCCCAGCATTTT. The full variable domain, with the rest looked up from reference TRBV19 and TRBJ1-5, is DGGITQSPKYLFRKEGQNVTLSCEQNLNHDAMYWYRQDPGQGLRLIYYSQIVNDFQKGDIAEGYSVSREKKESFPLTVTSAQKNPTAFYLCASIPTGSGNQPQHFGDGTRLSIL.

This clonotype was detected a few times. This sequence joins TRBV6-1 and TRBJ1-1; a possible D gene is TRBD1 (5 bases). Germline V gives CDR1 MNHNS, CDR2 SASEGT. The CDR3 loop spans 14 amino acids. V was cut by 2 bases and J by 4 bases, with 11 bases left in between. The CDR3 is CASSEKSGATEAFF. The DNA of the CDR3 is TGTGCCAGCAGTGAAAAATCTGGGGCCACTGAAGCTTTCTTT.

The V gene is TRBV12-3 or TRBV12-4, the J gene TRBJ2-3; D may be TRBD1 (5 bases). The CDR3 consists of 16 residues. Trimming cost V 2 bases and J 4 bases, with 16 bases left between them. The CDR3 nucleotides read TGTGCCAGCAGTTTACTCCAAACCTGGGGCGCAGATACGCAGTATTTT. This encodes CASSLLQTWGADTQYF.

This clonotype occurred many times. CDR3 sequence reads: CASSAGTTYGYTF. CDR3 sequence (DNA): TGCGCCAGCAGTGCGGGGACAACCTATGGCTACACCTTC. The V call is TRBV10-1, the J call TRBJ1-2; D perhaps matches TRBD1 (6 bases). The V end was cut by 4 bases, the J end by 4 bases, with 10 bases between. Looked up from germline, CDR1 is WNHNN and CDR2 is SYGVQD (reference sequence). The CDR3 extends over 13 amino acids.

The gene calls are TRBV5-1 and TRBJ2-5, with D unclear. Germline assignment: CDR1 SGHRS and CDR2 YFSETQ. Trimming left V 4 bases short and J 0 bases short, with 13 bases between. The CDR3 loop spans 15 amino acids. CDR3 protein: CASSKMTAYQETQYF. Here the CDR3 DNA reads TGCGCCAGCAGCAAAATGACGGCGTACCAAGAGACCCAGTACTTC.